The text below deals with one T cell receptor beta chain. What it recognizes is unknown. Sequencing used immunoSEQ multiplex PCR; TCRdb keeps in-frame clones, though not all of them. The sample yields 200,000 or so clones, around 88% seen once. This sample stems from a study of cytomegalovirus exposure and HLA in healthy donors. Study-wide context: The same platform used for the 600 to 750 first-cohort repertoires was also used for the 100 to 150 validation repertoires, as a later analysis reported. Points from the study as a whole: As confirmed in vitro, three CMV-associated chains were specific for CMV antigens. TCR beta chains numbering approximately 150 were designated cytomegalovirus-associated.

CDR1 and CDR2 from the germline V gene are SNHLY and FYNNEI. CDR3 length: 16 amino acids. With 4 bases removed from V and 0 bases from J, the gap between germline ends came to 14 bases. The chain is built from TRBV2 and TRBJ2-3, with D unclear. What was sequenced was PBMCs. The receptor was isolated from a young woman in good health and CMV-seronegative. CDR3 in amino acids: CASSGERRASTDTQYF. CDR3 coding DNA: TGTGCCAGCAGTGGCGAGCGCCGTGCTAGCACAGATACGCAGTATTTT.